This T cell receptor (beta chain) was obtained from a study of shared clonotypes between healthy human individuals. As for the study in general: CD8 memory received one plate per donor, CD8 naive two, CD4 memory three and CD4 naive three. Study-wide results and caveats: Naive subsets typically showed greater estimated richness than memory subsets.

Germline CDR1 MDHEN, CDR2 SYDVKM. The CDR3 sequence is 14 residues long. Trimming took off 8 bases at V and 6 bases at J, with 18 bases between the two ends. The run depth of the assay was deep. Sequencing used immunoSEQ multiplex PCR; TCRdb keeps in-frame clones, though not all of them. The table shows around 750,000 clones, with 74% occurring only once. As to this clone: What it binds is not known.

The sample taken for sequencing was memory CD4+ T cells sorted from blood. Subset: CD45RA-negative fraction. The V call is TRBV28, the J call TRBJ2-3; the D is unclear. This clonotype was obtained from a woman in her thirties in good health. The CDR3 reads CASFPVVPKDTQYF. CDR3 sequence (DNA): TGTGCCAGCTTCCCAGTAGTACCAAAGGATACGCAGTATTTT.